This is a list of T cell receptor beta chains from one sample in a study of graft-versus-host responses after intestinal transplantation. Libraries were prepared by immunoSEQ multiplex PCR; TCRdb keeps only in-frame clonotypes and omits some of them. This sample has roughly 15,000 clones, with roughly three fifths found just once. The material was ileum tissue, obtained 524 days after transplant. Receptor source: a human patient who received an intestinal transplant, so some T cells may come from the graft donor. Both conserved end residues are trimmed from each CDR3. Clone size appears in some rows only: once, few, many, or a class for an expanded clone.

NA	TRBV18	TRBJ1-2	ASSEDRTYGYT
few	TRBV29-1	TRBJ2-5	SVEAPGGGRPQETQY
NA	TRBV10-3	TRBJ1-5	ASTGTGVGNQPQH
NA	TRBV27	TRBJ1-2	ASSSSRPDVNGYT
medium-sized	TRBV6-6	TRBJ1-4	ASSRGVMHEKLF
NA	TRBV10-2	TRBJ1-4	ASSFFTGGGEKLF
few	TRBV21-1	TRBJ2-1	ASSIDRARGAYNEQF
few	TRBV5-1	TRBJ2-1	ASSSSGTGGNEQF
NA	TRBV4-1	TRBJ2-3	ASSPLGRDTDTQY
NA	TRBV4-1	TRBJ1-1	ASSQERGGQGAF
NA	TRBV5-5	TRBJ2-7	ASSPLRGDLVLEQY
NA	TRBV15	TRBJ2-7	ATSRGTGTYEQY
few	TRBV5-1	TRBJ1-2	ASSLDPGTGTYGYT
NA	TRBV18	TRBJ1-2	ASSLTRQGLRGYT
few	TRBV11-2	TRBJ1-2	ASSFRGDGYT
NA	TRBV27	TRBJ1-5	ASSPRQGVKPQH
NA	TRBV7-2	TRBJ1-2	ASSPYRGANYGYT
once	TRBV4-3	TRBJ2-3	ASSQDVLAGASSTDTQY
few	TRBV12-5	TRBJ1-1	ASGPGQGAAVTEAF
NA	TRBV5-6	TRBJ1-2	ASSPRVNREYGYT
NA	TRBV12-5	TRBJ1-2	ATTKNRDRETPRYGYT
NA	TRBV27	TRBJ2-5	ASSSLAGLETQY
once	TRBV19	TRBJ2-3	ASSILSGGADTQY
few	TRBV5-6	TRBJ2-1	ASSRPGLAGGRYNEQF
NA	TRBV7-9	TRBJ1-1	ASSATVPNTEAF
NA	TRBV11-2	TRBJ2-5	ASSLIAGTVTGETQY
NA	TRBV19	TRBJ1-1	ASSFGPQGTEAF
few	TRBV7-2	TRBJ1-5	ASSPGTGGEGPNQPQH